One and the same sample provided the 23 T cell receptor beta chains below, sequenced in a study of blood T cell repertoires in COVID-19. Method: immunoSEQ multiplex PCR; TCRdb's copy keeps in-frame clones and lacks some. The table has 170,000 or so clones, 65% to 90% seen once. Sequenced material: peripheral blood. These receptors all stem from a human donor in a cohort sampled during active COVID-19.

The chain recombines TRBV6-6 with TRBJ2-2, with D possibly being TRBD2 (6 bases). The germline V gene has CDR1 MNHNY and CDR2 SVGAGI (reference sequence). Trimming shortened V by 7 bases and J by 1 base, and 16 bases separated the two germline ends. The CDR3 totals 16 residues. The CDR3 region is CASTEGANRNTGELFF. The CDR3 nucleotides are TGTGCCAGCACGGAGGGCGCCAACCGGAACACCGGGGAGCTGTTTTTT.

This chain uses TRBV7-2 with TRBJ2-3; 8 nucleotides match TRBD2. The germline V gene encodes CDR1 SGHTA and CDR2 FQGNSA. The CDR3 is 16 amino acids. The ends lost 8 bases at V and 5 bases at J; junction bases unmatched: 15. The CDR3 bases are TGTGCCAGCGCCCGAGCGGGGGCCTTAATTGGAGATACGCAGTATTTT. This codes for CASARAGALIGDTQYF.

This clone showed up just a few times. This chain connects TRBV27 to TRBJ1-2, with D possibly matching TRBD1 (5 bases). This CDR3 has 13 amino acids. The germline V gene has CDR1 MNHEY and CDR2 SMNVEV (reference sequence). V lost 7 bases, J lost 0 bases, and 9 bases lay in between. CDR3 loop: CASMGPSNYGYTF. The CDR3 DNA reads TGTGCCAGCATGGGGCCCTCTAACTATGGCTACACCTTC.

The CDR3 nucleotides read TGTGCCAGCAGCTTAGGGACAGGGTACATTAACACCATATATTTT. Translation: CASSLGTGYINTIYF. J is TRBJ1-3 and V is TRBV7-2, with 8 nucleotides matching TRBD1. Germline CDR1 and CDR2: SGHTA and FQGNSA. This CDR3 region has 15 residues. The J segment lost 7 bases and the V segment lost 1 base, leaving 6 bases of the junction unmatched.

The chain uses TRBV11-1 and TRBJ2-3, with unresolved D. Germline V lookup: CDR1 SGHAT, CDR2 FQDESV (reference sequence). The ends were cut back, 3 bases at V and 2 bases at J, with 12 bases in the middle. The CDR3 contains 15 residues. The CDR3 coding sequence is TGTGCCAGCAGCTTCGGATCGGGTGCCACAGATACGCAGTATTTT. It yields the protein CASSFGSGATDTQYF.

This chain links TRBV12-3 or TRBV12-4 with TRBJ1-1; maybe TRBD1 (6 bases). V was cut by 5 bases and J by 0 bases, with 7 bases left in between. This CDR3 region has 13 residues. The CDR3 DNA reads as TGTGCCAGCAGTAGGACAGTGAACACTGAAGCTTTCTTT. Translating it yields CASSRTVNTEAFF.

The chain joins TRBV7-3 to TRBJ1-1; no reliable D call. This CDR3 contains 15 residues. V lost 4 bases to trimming and J lost 2 bases, with 14 bases between them. From germline, CDR1 is SGHTA and CDR2 FQGTGA. CDR3 coding DNA: TGTGCCAGCAGCTCCTCCTCCAGGATTAACACTGAAGCTTTCTTT. Its protein product is CASSSSSRINTEAFF.

The chain uses TRBV7-2 and TRBJ1-3, with 8 bases that match TRBD1. This CDR3 is 16 amino acids long. J gave up 3 bases and V 3 bases, and 7 bases lay outside the gene matches. Germline V gene data show CDR1 as SGHTA and CDR2 as FQGNSA. CDR3 nucleotide sequence: TGTGCCAGCAGCTTGACCCTACAGGGGGGTGGAAACACCATATATTTT. This sequence encodes CASSLTLQGGGNTIYF.

J is TRBJ2-5 and V is TRBV7-2, with 7 bases identical to TRBD2. Germline trimming cut 2 bases from V and 2 bases from J; bases unmatched to any gene: 5. Germline V gives CDR1 SGHTA, CDR2 FQGNSA. There are 15 residues in the CDR3. The CDR3 region has the DNA TGTGCCAGCAGCTTAACGGGAGGCCGGCAAGAGACCCAGTACTTC. Protein: CASSLTGGRQETQYF.

Note on this clone: Other DNA variants within this sample encode the same CDR3. The chain is built from TRBV12-3 or TRBV12-4 and TRBJ2-7; 7 positions agree with TRBD1. This CDR3 is 12 amino acids long. The J segment lost 4 bases and the V segment lost 6 bases, leaving 3 bases of the junction unmatched. Here the CDR3 reads CASSTQGYEQYF. The CDR3 nucleotides are TGTGCCAGCAGCACACAGGGGTACGAGCAGTACTTC.

V is TRBV21-1 and J is TRBJ2-3; the DNA was not compared with TRBD2, the D call given in the table. TRBV21-1 is a listed pseudogene. The CDR3 covers 19 residues. In DNA, the CDR3 is TGTGCCAGCACCGGATCGACAGCGGGAGGGCCCCTGCACACAGATACGCAGTATTTT. Protein product: CASTGSTAGGPLHTDTQYF.

CDR3 sequence reads: CASSVLWSGNEQFF. DNA of the CDR3: TGCGCCAGCAGCGTCCTTTGGAGCGGCAATGAGCAGTTCTTC. This sequence joins TRBV10-2 and TRBJ2-1; a weak D match, TRBD2 (5 bases). CDR3 length: 14 amino acids. CDR1 WSHSY and CDR2 SAAADI come from the germline V gene. V was pared by 6 bases and J by 6 bases, with 15 bases between.

This chain uses TRBV10-1 with TRBJ2-1, with 9 bases that match TRBD2. The CDR3 loop spans 15 amino acids. V gave up 2 bases and J gave up 2 bases; unmatched junction bases: 1. CDR1 and CDR2 (germline): WNHNN, SYGVQD (reference sequence). CDR3 coding DNA: TGCGCCAGCAGTGAGGGCGGGAGGGCCTACAATGAGCAGTTCTTC. Its protein is CASSEGGRAYNEQFF.

This chain uses TRBV7-2 with TRBJ2-5, with D perhaps matching TRBD2 (6 bases). Germline V gene lookup returns CDR1 SGHTA and CDR2 FQGNSA. CDR3 length: 15 amino acids. With 1 base removed from V and 3 bases from J, the gap between germline ends came to 12 bases. The CDR3 loop is CASSLGGLGKETQYF. The CDR3 DNA sequence: TGTGCCAGCAGCTTAGGGGGACTGGGGAAAGAGACCCAGTACTTC. Drawing the rest from reference TRBV7-2 and TRBJ2-5, the complete variable domain is GAGVSQSPSNKVTEKGKDVELRCDPISGHTALYWYRQSLGQGLEFLIYFQGNSAPDKSGLPSDRFSAERTGGSVSTLTIQRTQQEDSAVYLCASSLGGLGKETQYFGPGTRLLVL.

This sequence joins TRBV19 and TRBJ2-1; D possibly corresponds to TRBD1 (5 bases). CDR1 is LNHDA and CDR2 is SQIVND in the germline V gene (reference sequence). Trimming removed 5 bases from V and 7 bases from J, with 18 bases in between. The CDR3 is 15 amino acids. In DNA form, the CDR3 reads TGTGCCAGTAGTCCCCTTTTGGGGCTGGGGAATGAGCAGTTCTTC. Its protein is CASSPLLGLGNEQFF.

J is TRBJ1-5 and V is TRBV19; a weak D match, TRBD1 (5 bases). CDR1 and CDR2 from the germline V gene are LNHDA and SQIVND (reference sequence). With 5 bases removed from V and 2 bases from J, the gap between germline ends came to 10 bases. The CDR3 is 14 residues long. The CDR3 DNA follows: TGTGCCAGTAGTTTCAGGGAAGGCAATCAGCCCCAGCATTTT. The encoded protein is CASSFREGNQPQHF.

V usage is TRBV27 and J usage is TRBJ2-7; 9 bases align to TRBD1. The CDR3 runs 13 residues. CDR1 and CDR2 (germline): MNHEY, SMNVEV (reference sequence). V shed 2 bases, J shed 9 bases, and the junction held 5 bases outside the gene matches. The CDR3 protein is CASSLTGGEGQYF. CDR3 sequence (DNA): TGTGCCAGCAGTTTAACAGGGGGCGAGGGGCAGTACTTC.

The rearrangement links TRBV28 to TRBJ1-5, with D possibly matching TRBD1 (5 bases). The CDR3 is 15 residues long. The ends were cut back, 4 bases at V and 0 bases at J, with 10 bases in the middle. Germline loops: CDR1 MDHEN, CDR2 SYDVKM. The CDR3, as DNA: TGTGCCAGCAGTTCCGGACACTATAGCAATCAGCCCCAGCATTTT. This gives the protein CASSSGHYSNQPQHF.

The chain combines TRBV28 with TRBJ2-7; the match to TRBD1 covers 8 bases. With V trimmed by 6 bases and J by 3 bases, 7 bases remained unmatched. Germline CDR1 MDHEN, CDR2 SYDVKM. The CDR3 is made up of 14 amino acids. The CDR3 nucleotides are TGTGCCAGCAGAACCGACAGGGGAATCTACGAGCAGTACTTC. Its protein is CASRTDRGIYEQYF.

J is TRBJ1-1 and V is TRBV6-5, with D hard to call. The CDR3 runs to 12 residues. Germline assignment: CDR1 MNHEY and CDR2 SVGAGI. Trimming took 6 bases from V and 3 from J, leaving 8 bases between them. In DNA, the CDR3 is TGTGCCAGCAGCTCACAGTACACTGAAGCTTTCTTT. Protein product: CASSSQYTEAFF.

The CDR3 protein is CASSSTVNYGYTF. CDR3 in DNA: TGTGCCAGCAGTTCGACTGTAAACTATGGCTACACCTTC. The chain combines TRBV12-3 or TRBV12-4 with TRBJ1-2; no reliable D call. Trimming removed 4 bases at V and 2 bases at J, with 8 bases between. This CDR3 comprises 13 residues.

The chain couples TRBV5-1 to TRBJ1-1, with D possibly being TRBD1 (5 bases). Trimming pared 0 bases from V and 1 base from J, leaving 10 bases between. Germline lookup yields CDR1 SGHRS and CDR2 YFSETQ. The length of the CDR3 is 15 residues. The CDR3 region has the DNA TGCGCCAGCAGCTTGGCAGGGACTTGGAACACTGAAGCTTTCTTT. It encodes CASSLAGTWNTEAFF. The entire variable domain, with the rest obtained from reference TRBV5-1 and TRBJ1-1, is as follows: KAGVTQTPRYLIKTRGQQVTLSCSPISGHRSVSWYQQTPGQGLQFLFEYFSETQRNKGNFPGRFSGRQFSNSRSEMNVSTLELGDSALYLCASSLAGTWNTEAFFGQGTRLTVV.

As regards this clone: The sample holds other DNA sequences that translate to the same CDR3. This rearrangement joins TRBV11-2 to TRBJ2-7, with a possible D match to TRBD1 (5 bases). This CDR3 is 14 amino acids long. Trimming stripped 1 base from V and 0 bases from J, with 7 bases between. Germline V gene data show CDR1 as SGHAT and CDR2 as FQNNGV. CDR3 in amino acids: CASSLAQGSYEQYF. CDR3 nucleotide sequence: TGTGCCAGCAGCTTAGCCCAGGGCTCCTACGAGCAGTACTTC.